The 32 T cell receptor beta chains given below trace back to one sample, sequenced in a study of blood T cell repertoires in COVID-19. Generated by immunoSEQ multiplex PCR, the TCRdb table keeps only in-frame clones and is missing some. This table has about 280,000 clones, roughly 85% appearing once. Sequencing was done on a sample of PBMCs or T cells enriched from blood (not recorded which). The receptors here all came from a woman in her forties who had recovered from COVID-19.

The V gene is TRBV2, the J gene TRBJ2-7; TRBD2 matches at 7 bases. The CDR3 contains 15 residues. V lost 7 bases to trimming and J lost 4 bases; unmatched junction nucleotides: 13. CDR1 is SNHLY, CDR2 FYNNEI, per germline. The CDR3 region has the DNA TGTGCCAGCACGAACCAGGCTAGCGGACTATACGAGCAGTACTTC. This codes for CASTNQASGLYEQYF.

The count of this clone is one. The CDR3 region is CASRGGQANKLAQYF. Here the CDR3 DNA reads TGTGCCAGCAGGGGGGGACAGGCAAATAAACTCGCCCAGTACTTC. The rearrangement links TRBV2 to TRBJ2-5; TRBD1 matches at 8 bases. The CDR3 consists of 15 residues. V was clipped by 6 bases and J by 9 bases; unmatched bases: 15. CDR1 is SNHLY, CDR2 FYNNEI, per germline.

The V and J genes are TRBV29-1 and TRBJ1-2; D remains ambiguous. Per the germline V gene, CDR1 is SQVTM and CDR2 is ANQGSEA. This CDR3 region has 15 residues. V was pared by 7 bases and J by 8 bases, with 26 bases between. Written as DNA, the CDR3 is TGCAGCGCCCACGTCGGGCTCCGGGGTTTGGGGGGCTACACCTTC. The encoded protein is CSAHVGLRGLGGYTF.

The rearrangement joins TRBV2 to TRBJ1-2, with D possibly being TRBD1 (5 bases). The CDR3 contains 12 residues. V shed 5 bases and J shed 6 bases, with 10 bases lying between them. Germline-derived CDR1 and CDR2 are SNHLY and FYNNEI. The CDR3 reads CASSLGGDGYTF. The CDR3 region has the DNA TGTGCCAGCAGTTTGGGGGGGGATGGCTACACCTTC. The whole variable domain, filled in from reference TRBV2 and TRBJ1-2, reads EPEVTQTPSHQVTQMGQEVILRCVPISNHLYFYWYRQILGQKVEFLVSFYNNEISEKSEIFDDQFSVERPDGSNFTLKIRSTKLEDSAMYFCASSLGGDGYTFGSGTRLTVV.

Notes on this clone: One end of the junction fails to match germline, which may point to a read error. CDR3 DNA: TGTGCCAGCAGCCCCATACCCGGGACTCCACACTTC. This codes for CASSPIPGTPHF. The gene calls are TRBV7-2 and TRBJ2-7; D perhaps matches TRBD2 (6 bases). Per germline, CDR1 SGHTA and CDR2 FQGNSA. The CDR3 totals 12 residues.

The chain combines TRBV5-1 with TRBJ1-1; the D is unclear. With 1 base removed from V and 1 base from J, the gap between germline ends came to 8 bases. This CDR3 contains 14 residues. Germline CDR1 is SGHRS and CDR2 is YFSETQ. Written as DNA, the CDR3 is TGCGCCAGCAGCTTGAATCCTTCGAACACTGAAGCTTTCTTT. Translation: CASSLNPSNTEAFF.

About this clone: The germline gene is not matched at one end of the junction; a read error may be the cause. The rearrangement uses TRBV7-2 and TRBJ2-2; tentatively, D is TRBD2 (5 bases). CDR3 length: 13 amino acids. Germline lookup yields CDR1 SGHTA and CDR2 FQGNSA. Here the CDR3 DNA reads TGTGCCAGCAGCGTAGTAAAGTCCGGGGAGCTATTTTTT. The encoded protein is CASSVVKSGELFF.

The rearrangement joins TRBV27 to TRBJ1-4; no firm D call. CDR1 is MNHEY, CDR2 SMNVEV, per germline (reference sequence). The CDR3 is 15 residues long. Trimming took off 7 bases at V and 2 bases at J, with 14 bases between the two ends. This CDR3 is CASKPPGSTNEKLFF. The DNA of the CDR3 is TGTGCCAGCAAACCGCCGGGGAGCACTAATGAAAAACTGTTTTTT. The variable domain in full, completed from reference TRBV27 and TRBJ1-4, reads EAQVTQNPRYLITVTGKKLTVTCSQNMNHEYMSWYRQDPGLGLRQIYYSMNVEVTDKGDVPEGYKVSRKEKRNFPLILESPSPNQTSLYFCASKPPGSTNEKLFFGSGTQLSVL.

The genes are TRBV7-3 and TRBJ2-2; D uncertain. There are 14 residues in the CDR3. Germline-derived CDR1 and CDR2 are SGHTA and FQGTGA. Trimming removed 4 bases from V and 7 bases from J, with 13 bases in between. CDR3 bases: TGTGCCAGCAGCTCCGCTAATGCGCACGGGGAGCTGTTTTTT. This sequence encodes CASSSANAHGELFF.

The chain carries TRBV5-8 and TRBJ1-5; 8 bases agree with TRBD1. V lost 4 bases and J lost 2; bases outside the gene matches: 2. The CDR3 has 14 amino acids. CDR1 SGHTS and CDR2 YDEGEE come from the germline V gene. For the CDR3, the DNA is TGTGCCAGCAGCCCGGGACAGGGCAATCAGCCCCAGCATTTT. As protein: CASSPGQGNQPQHF.

V is TRBV5-1 and J is TRBJ2-7; 7 bases agree with TRBD2. J was trimmed by 7 bases and V by 3 bases; bases with no gene match: 10. Germline V gives CDR1 SGHRS, CDR2 YFSETQ. This CDR3 spans 14 amino acids. CDR3 sequence reads: CASSSSRTGGEQYF. The CDR3 DNA follows: TGCGCCAGCAGCTCAAGCCGGACGGGGGGTGAGCAGTACTTC.

The CDR3 loop reads CATSDGGSGTQETQYF. The CDR3 DNA is TGTGCCACCAGTGACGGGGGTAGCGGGACCCAAGAGACCCAGTACTTC. The J gene is TRBJ2-5, the V gene TRBV24-1, with TRBD2 matching over 8 bases. This CDR3 is 16 amino acids long. V lost 4 bases to trimming and J lost 1 base; unmatched junction nucleotides: 7. Germline CDR1 KGHDR, CDR2 SFDVKD.

This chain connects TRBV2 to TRBJ2-3, with D tentatively TRBD2 (7 bases). Trimming removed 8 bases from V and 0 bases from J, with 18 bases in between. Germline assignment: CDR1 SNHLY and CDR2 FYNNEI. The CDR3 is 16 residues long. The CDR3 DNA reads as TGTGCCAGCGAGGAGGGAGGGACAAAAAGCACAGATACGCAGTATTTT. This sequence encodes CASEEGGTKSTDTQYF.

The CDR3 protein is CASSPQGTGGALPDEQFF. The CDR3 DNA sequence: TGTGCCAGCTCACCACAAGGGACAGGGGGTGCCCTCCCGGATGAGCAGTTCTTC. V usage is TRBV18 and J usage is TRBJ2-1, with 11 bases identical to TRBD1. CDR3 length: 18 amino acids. Unmatched junction bases numbered 13, after V lost 1 base and J lost 8 bases. The germline CDR1 and CDR2 sequences are KGHSH and LQKENI. Drawing the rest from reference TRBV18 and TRBJ2-1, the complete variable domain is NAGVMQNPRHLVRRRGQEARLRCSPMKGHSHVYWYRQLPEEGLKFMVYLQKENIIDESGMPKERFSAEFPKEGPSILRIQQVVRGDSAAYFCASSPQGTGGALPDEQFFGPGTRLTVL.

This sequence joins TRBV27 and TRBJ2-6; a weak D match, TRBD2 (5 bases). V was pared by 7 bases and J by 0 bases, with 16 bases between. The CDR3 totals 17 residues. Germline CDR1 reads MNHEY; CDR2 reads SMNVEV (reference sequence). This CDR3 is CASKPLTGFSGANVLTF. The DNA for the CDR3 is TGTGCCAGCAAACCCCTCACGGGATTCTCTGGGGCCAACGTCCTGACTTTC.

The chain is built from TRBV14 and TRBJ1-2, with D possibly being TRBD1 (6 bases). V lost 1 base and J lost 4, with 10 bases in between. This CDR3 contains 14 residues. Per germline, CDR1 SGHDN and CDR2 FVKESK. CDR3 loop: CASSQAHRAYGYTF. The CDR3 DNA reads TGTGCCAGCAGCCAAGCCCACAGGGCCTATGGCTACACCTTC.

The CDR3 region is CASSTQTGRNEKLFF. CDR3 sequence (DNA): TGTGCCAGTAGTACTCAGACAGGCCGCAATGAAAAACTGTTTTTT. V usage is TRBV19 and J usage is TRBJ1-4, with TRBD1 as a possible D gene (6 bases). CDR1 is LNHDA and CDR2 is SQIVND in the germline V gene (reference sequence). The CDR3 contains 15 residues. V dropped 4 bases and J dropped 5 bases, with 14 bases sitting between them.

The J gene is TRBJ2-2, the V gene TRBV7-9; 7 nucleotides line up with TRBD1. V lost 5 bases to trimming and J lost 4 bases; unmatched junction nucleotides: 4. This CDR3 comprises 14 residues. The germline gives CDR1 SEHNR, CDR2 FQNEAQ (reference sequence). Here the CDR3 reads CASSPGQFTGELFF. In nucleotides, the CDR3 is TGTGCCAGCAGCCCGGGACAGTTCACCGGGGAGCTGTTTTTT.

The rearrangement uses TRBV5-1 and TRBJ2-3; tentatively, D is TRBD2 (5 bases). Trimming shortened V by 0 bases and J by 5 bases, and 7 bases separated the two germline ends. This CDR3 comprises 13 residues. Germline V CDR1 and CDR2: SGHRS, YFSETQ. The CDR3 nucleotides read TGCGCCAGCAGCTTGGAACGGGGAGATACGCAGTATTTT. This encodes CASSLERGDTQYF.

This sequence joins TRBV3-1 (or the pseudogene TRBV3-2) and TRBJ1-1; D might be TRBD1 (5 bases). Germline V lookup: CDR1 LGHDT, CDR2 YNNKEL (reference sequence). Trimming removed 9 bases at V and 5 bases at J, with 19 bases between. The CDR3 covers 14 residues. This chain's CDR3 is CASSQTGGRTEAFF. Written as DNA, the CDR3 is TGTGCCAGTTCCCAAACGGGGGGAAGGACTGAAGCTTTCTTT.

J is TRBJ2-5 and V is TRBV11-2; TRBD2 agrees at 14 bases. Trimming took 5 bases from V and 4 from J; bases not matched to a gene: 6. Germline V CDR1 and CDR2: SGHAT, FQNNGV. CDR3 size: 16 residues. CDR3 sequence reads: CASSRGLAGVVETQYF. The CDR3 DNA reads as TGTGCCAGCAGCCGGGGACTAGCGGGAGTCGTAGAGACCCAGTACTTC. The full variable domain, completed using reference TRBV11-2 and TRBJ2-5, is EAGVAQSPRYKIIEKRQSVAFWCNPISGHATLYWYQQILGQGPKLLIQFQNNGVVDDSQLPKDRFSAERLKGVDSTLKIQPAKLEDSAVYLCASSRGLAGVVETQYFGPGTRLLVL.

The V and J genes are TRBV5-1 and TRBJ2-1, with a weak D call TRBD1 (7 bases). From germline, CDR1 is SGHRS and CDR2 YFSETQ. Trimming removed 3 bases from V and 6 bases from J, with 13 bases in between. The CDR3 loop spans 14 amino acids. CDR3 coding DNA: TGCGCCAGCAGCTGGGGGCAGGGGGGCAATGAGCAGTTCTTC. It specifies CASSWGQGGNEQFF.

V and J are TRBV19 and TRBJ1-1, with D maybe TRBD1 (6 bases). The germline gives CDR1 LNHDA, CDR2 SQIVND (reference sequence). The length of the CDR3 is 10 residues. V was pared by 10 bases and J by 7 bases, with 10 bases between. CDR3 region: CATLQGEAFF. CDR3 coding DNA: TGTGCCACCCTACAGGGTGAAGCTTTCTTT.

This chain joins TRBV7-2 and TRBJ2-7; TRBD2 matches 16 bases. CDR3 length equals 16 residues. J was trimmed by 4 bases and V by 5 bases; bases with no gene match: 5. The germline V gene encodes CDR1 SGHTA and CDR2 FQGNSA. CDR3 DNA sequence: TGTGCCAGCAGCCCTAGGGGACTAGCGGGAGGGTACGAGCAGTACTTC. The encoded protein is CASSPRGLAGGYEQYF.

This sequence joins TRBV13 and TRBJ2-1, with 8 bases fitting TRBD1. The length of the CDR3 is 15 residues. V lost 5 bases and J lost 5; bases outside the gene matches: 8. In germline, CDR1 is PRHDT, CDR2 FYEKMQ (reference sequence). For the CDR3, the DNA is TGTGCCAGCAGCCAACAGGGGGACTGGAACAATGAGCAGTTCTTC. This translates into CASSQQGDWNNEQFF.

The V and J genes are TRBV3-1 (or the pseudogene TRBV3-2) and TRBJ2-1; no clear D. The CDR3 sequence is 15 residues long. V gave up 2 bases and J gave up 1 base, with 9 bases separating them. Germline CDR1 reads LGHDT; CDR2 reads YNNKEL (reference sequence). The CDR3 sequence: CASSQSVLSYNEQFF. DNA for the CDR3: TGTGCCAGCAGCCAATCGGTTCTTTCCTACAATGAGCAGTTCTTC.

The V gene is TRBV5-5, the J gene TRBJ2-3, with D maybe TRBD1 (6 bases). This CDR3 region has 16 residues. In germline, CDR1 is SGHKS, CDR2 YYEKEE (reference sequence). The V and J ends lost 0 bases and 2 bases respectively, with 13 bases between them. DNA for the CDR3: TGTGCCAGCAGCTTGGTAGGGGGAAGACCCACAGATACGCAGTATTTT. It translates to CASSLVGGRPTDTQYF.

The gene calls are TRBV13 and TRBJ2-7; TRBD1 might be the D (6 bases). Germline values: CDR1 PRHDT, CDR2 FYEKMQ (reference sequence). With 6 bases removed from V and 0 bases from J, the gap between germline ends came to 24 bases. This CDR3 is 18 amino acids long. In DNA, the CDR3 is TGTGCCAGCAGTTTGGAACGAACAGGGAACCAGAGCTCCTACGAGCAGTACTTC. Its protein product is CASSLERTGNQSSYEQYF.

This rearrangement joins TRBV3-1 (or the pseudogene TRBV3-2) to TRBJ1-4; D may be TRBD1 (6 bases). Trimming shortened V by 0 bases and J by 5 bases, and 13 bases separated the two germline ends. Per germline, CDR1 LGHDT and CDR2 YNNKEL (reference sequence). The CDR3 spans 16 residues. The CDR3 spells CASSQELGHSNEKLFF. CDR3 nucleotide sequence: TGTGCCAGCAGCCAAGAACTGGGACACTCGAATGAAAAACTGTTTTTT.

In nucleotides, the CDR3 is TGTGCCAGTAGTAGCTTGATGGAGAGTAGCACAGATACGCAGTATTTT. It is translated as CASSSLMESSTDTQYF. This chain connects TRBV19 to TRBJ2-3; the D is unclear. Trimming stripped 4 bases from V and 0 bases from J, with 14 bases between. Germline lookup yields CDR1 LNHDA and CDR2 SQIVND (reference sequence). This CDR3 region has 16 residues. Full variable domain (missing parts from reference TRBV19 and TRBJ2-3): DGGITQSPKYLFRKEGQNVTLSCEQNLNHDAMYWYRQDPGQGLRLIYYSQIVNDFQKGDIAEGYSVSREKKESFPLTVTSAQKNPTAFYLCASSSLMESSTDTQYFGPGTRLTVL.

This chain links TRBV29-1 with TRBJ2-7, with D perhaps matching TRBD1 (6 bases). The germline V and J ends were trimmed by 4 bases and 4 bases, with 20 bases remaining between them. Germline values: CDR1 SQVTM, CDR2 ANQGSEA. The CDR3 is 15 residues long. DNA of the CDR3: TGCAGCGTTGGGGGGACCGGGACACAAAGTTACGAGCAGTACTTC. Its translation is CSVGGTGTQSYEQYF.

In regard to this clone: This same CDR3 is encoded by further DNA sequences in the sample. This chain links TRBV28 with TRBJ1-3; 7 positions match TRBD1. Germline CDR1 is MDHEN and CDR2 is SYDVKM. The V gene end was trimmed by 4 bases and the J gene end by 1 base; junction bases not matched to a gene: 4. This CDR3 is built from 15 residues. DNA for the CDR3: TGTGCCAGCAGTTCGGCAGGGGGATCTGGAAACACCATATATTTT. As protein: CASSSAGGSGNTIYF.